The 11 T cell receptor beta chains reported below all come from one sample, sequenced in a study of blood T cell repertoires in COVID-19. The repertoire was sequenced with immunoSEQ multiplex PCR; TCRdb's copy has only in-frame clones and lacks some. Among about 170,000 clones listed, about 80% were seen once. The sample consisted of peripheral blood. These receptors all come from an elderly woman with acute or convalescent COVID-19.

This chain uses TRBV9 with TRBJ1-3, with 7 bases matching TRBD1. Germline CDR1 reads SGDLS; CDR2 reads YYNGEE. The trim removed 3 bases at V and 0 bases at J, leaving 3 bases unmatched. The CDR3 runs to 15 residues. In nucleotides, the CDR3 is TGTGCCAGCAGCGCCGGGGACAGCTCTGGAAACACCATATATTTT. This encodes CASSAGDSSGNTIYF.

The rearrangement joins TRBV9 to TRBJ2-7; D not resolved. The CDR3 consists of 8 residues. CDR1 and CDR2 from the germline V gene are SGDLS and YYNGEE. CDR3 amino acids: CASSVRRV. The CDR3 DNA sequence: TGTGCCAGCAGCGTACGGCGGGTC.

This clone was detected a few times. V and J are TRBV30 and TRBJ2-3, with 7 bases identical to TRBD2. The CDR3 sequence is 14 residues long. Germline trimming cut 2 bases from V and 4 bases from J; bases unmatched to any gene: 6. Germline V CDR1 and CDR2: GTSNPN, SVGIG (reference sequence). CDR3 coding DNA: TGTGCCTGGAGTCGGGGGGAACAGGCAGATACGCAGTATTTT. It codes for CAWSRGEQADTQYF.

A single count supports this clone. This sequence joins TRBV5-1 and TRBJ2-1, with TRBD1 matching 8 bases. V was pared by 0 bases and J by 2 bases, with 4 bases of the junction left unmatched. The CDR3 spans 16 residues. The germline V gene has CDR1 SGHRS and CDR2 YFSETQ. The CDR3 is CASSLAGQGAYNEQFF. The CDR3 DNA sequence: TGCGCCAGCAGCTTGGCAGGACAGGGAGCCTACAATGAGCAGTTCTTC.

CDR3 DNA sequence: TGTGCCAGCGTGGGTCTAGCTAGCACAGATACGCAGTATTTT. Its translation is CASVGLASTDTQYF. The chain has TRBV6-5 and TRBJ2-3; the D gene is possibly TRBD2 (5 bases). Germline V gene data show CDR1 as MNHEY and CDR2 as SVGAGI. The CDR3 has 14 amino acids. Trimming removed 8 bases from V and 0 bases from J, with 12 bases in between.

J is TRBJ1-2 and V is TRBV3-1 (or the pseudogene TRBV3-2), with 9 bases aligning to TRBD1. V shed 4 bases and J 1 base; nucleotides not matched to a gene: 7. Germline V gene data show CDR1 as LGHDT and CDR2 as YNNKEL (reference sequence). The CDR3 consists of 16 residues. Written as DNA, the CDR3 is TGTGCCAGCAGCCTACGGGACAGGGAAGATAACTATGGCTACACCTTC. Its protein is CASSLRDREDNYGYTF.

J is TRBJ2-1 and V is TRBV2; TRBD2 matches 15 bases. Unmatched junction bases numbered 5, after V lost 6 bases and J lost 14 bases. The CDR3 sequence is 13 residues long. CDR1 and CDR2 (germline): SNHLY, FYNNEI. The CDR3, as DNA: TGTGCCAGCAGGGGACTAGCGGGAGGAAAAGAGTTCTTC. Its protein is CASRGLAGGKEFF.

In this sample, this clone is medium-sized. The chain has TRBV7-2 and TRBJ2-1, with TRBD2 matching 10 bases. The junction had 7 bases not matched to a gene; V was cut back by 2 bases and J by 0 bases. The CDR3 has 18 amino acids. Germline V gives CDR1 SGHTA, CDR2 FQGNSA. The CDR3 DNA sequence: TGTGCCAGCAGCTTAACTTGGACTAGCGGTCCCTCCTACAATGAGCAGTTCTTC. Residues: CASSLTWTSGPSYNEQFF.

The CDR3 region has the DNA TGTGCCAGTAGTATCAGGTTAACGCCCTATGGCTACACCTTC. Residues: CASSIRLTPYGYTF. The rearrangement links TRBV19 to TRBJ1-2; D is undetermined. Germline assignment: CDR1 LNHDA and CDR2 SQIVND (reference sequence). The CDR3 spans 14 residues. With 3 bases removed from V and 4 bases from J, the gap between germline ends came to 12 bases.

The chain has TRBV18 and TRBJ1-4, with 10 bases aligning to TRBD1. CDR1 is KGHSH and CDR2 is LQKENI in the germline V gene. The CDR3 totals 14 residues. The V and J ends lost 3 bases and 6 bases, in that order; junction bases with no gene match: 1. This CDR3 is CASSPTGGDEKLFF. The CDR3 nucleotides are TGTGCCAGCTCACCGACAGGGGGCGATGAAAAACTGTTTTTT.

The rearrangement links TRBV7-2 to TRBJ2-2; the match to TRBD2 covers 7 bases. The length of the CDR3 is 17 residues. V lost 5 bases and J lost 2; bases outside the gene matches: 11. CDR1 SGHTA and CDR2 FQGNSA come from the germline V gene. The CDR3 spells CASSHSGGRLNTGELFF. The CDR3 DNA follows: TGTGCCAGCAGCCACTCCGGCGGGAGATTAAACACCGGGGAGCTGTTTTTT.